This T cell receptor beta chain was sequenced for a study of blood T cell repertoires in COVID-19. Study summary: Sites across the United States, Italy and Spain contributed samples from acute and convalescent COVID-19. The cDNA or gDNA used as material had been derived from T cells, B-cell-depleted T cells, or PBMCs.

This clone turned up a few times. Sequence at one end of the junction differs from germline and may be a read error. Cohort assignment relied on participant-reported clinical history. Here immunoSEQ multiplex PCR was the method, and the copy in TCRdb shows in-frame clones only, minus some. The sample consists of more than 110,000 clones, 60% to 80% of them appearing once. Germline-derived CDR1 and CDR2 are SEHNR and FQNEAQ (reference sequence). The CDR3 totals 13 residues. The chain is built from TRBV7-9 and TRBJ2-7; 10 bases are a match to TRBD2. The receptor's source is a woman between 45 and 60 years old who had recovered from COVID-19. The sequencing input was PBMCs or T cells enriched from blood (not recorded which). CDR3 DNA: TGTGCCAGCAGCATAGCGGGAGGAGGGGAGCAGTACTTC. Amino acid sequence: CASSIAGGGEQYF.